This T cell receptor (beta chain) emerged from a study of OX40 agonist ivuxolimab in advanced cancers. The V segment lost 0 bases and the J segment 0 bases; nucleotides outside the gene matches: 4. The germline V gene encodes CDR1 MGHRA and CDR2 YSYEKL. There are 17 residues in the CDR3. A note on this clone: Its antigen is still unknown.

Whole-study findings and limits: Expanded clones were, on average, more numerous in CD8+ T cells than in CD4+. Some nonresponders additionally presented with little normalized T-cell clonal expansion.

Some clones are missing from TCRdb's copy, which holds only in-frame ones; the method was immunoSEQ multiplex PCR. The sample carries 20,000 to 25,000 clones, about 93% recorded once. The chain carries TRBV4-1 and TRBJ2-1; 8 nucleotides match TRBD1. The receptor comes from an adult with an advanced solid tumor such as melanoma, head and neck, liver or kidney cancer. Here the sequenced sample was CD4+ or CD8+ T cells sorted from blood, taken in a trial of the OX40 agonist ivuxolimab. CDR3 sequence reads: CASSQEDRAISYNEQFF. Written as DNA, the CDR3 is TGCGCCAGCAGCCAAGAGGACAGGGCTATCTCCTACAATGAGCAGTTCTTC.